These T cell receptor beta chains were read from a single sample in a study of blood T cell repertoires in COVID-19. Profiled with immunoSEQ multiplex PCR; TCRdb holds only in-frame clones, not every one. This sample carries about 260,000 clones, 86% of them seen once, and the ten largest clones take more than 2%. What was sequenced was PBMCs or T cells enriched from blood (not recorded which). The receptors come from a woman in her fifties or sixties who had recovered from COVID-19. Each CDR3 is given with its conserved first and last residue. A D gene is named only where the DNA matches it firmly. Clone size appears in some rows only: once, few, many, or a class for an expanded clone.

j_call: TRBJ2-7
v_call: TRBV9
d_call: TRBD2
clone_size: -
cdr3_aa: CASSVDPSGRSEQYF
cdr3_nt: TGTGCCAGCAGCGTAGACCCTAGCGGGAGAAGCGAGCAGTACTTC

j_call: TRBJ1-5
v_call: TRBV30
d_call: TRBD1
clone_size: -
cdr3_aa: CAWSLQGYQPQHF
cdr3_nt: TGTGCCTGGAGCCTACAGGGGTATCAGCCCCAGCATTTT

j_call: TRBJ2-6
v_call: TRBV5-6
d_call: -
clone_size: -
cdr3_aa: CASSLVRALSGANVLTF
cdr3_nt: TGTGCCAGCAGCTTGGTCAGGGCCCTCTCTGGGGCCAACGTCCTGACTTTC

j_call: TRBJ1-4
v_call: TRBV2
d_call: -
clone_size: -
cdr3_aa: CASSASTVTNEKLFF
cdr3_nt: TGTGCCAGCAGTGCGTCGACTGTAACTAATGAAAAACTGTTTTTT

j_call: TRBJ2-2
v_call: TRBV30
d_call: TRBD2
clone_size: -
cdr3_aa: CAWSVRSGRTLALGELFF
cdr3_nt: TGTGCCTGGAGTGTACGGAGCGGGAGGACACTGGCCCTGGGGGAGCTGTTTTTT

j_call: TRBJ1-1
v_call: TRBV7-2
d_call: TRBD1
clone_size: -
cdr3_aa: CASSPRDRALTEAFF
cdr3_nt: TGTGCCAGCAGCCCCCGGGACAGGGCACTCACTGAAGCTTTCTTT

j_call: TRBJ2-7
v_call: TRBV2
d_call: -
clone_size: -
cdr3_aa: CATGTLVYEQYF
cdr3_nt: TGTGCCACCGGGACATTGGTCTACGAGCAGTACTTC

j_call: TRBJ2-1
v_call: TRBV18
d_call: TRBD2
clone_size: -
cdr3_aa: CASSRSPSGRGYNEQFF
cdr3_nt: TGTGCCAGCTCTCGATCACCCAGCGGGAGGGGTTACAATGAGCAGTTCTTC

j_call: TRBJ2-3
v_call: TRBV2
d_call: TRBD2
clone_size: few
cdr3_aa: CASRLAGTPGTDTQYF
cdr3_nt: TGTGCCAGCAGACTAGCGGGGACCCCCGGCACAGATACGCAGTATTTT

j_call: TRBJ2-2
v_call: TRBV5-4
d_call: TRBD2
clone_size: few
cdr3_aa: CASSLVGGSKEAGELFF
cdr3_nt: TGTGCCAGCAGCTTGGTAGGCGGGAGTAAGGAGGCCGGGGAGCTGTTTTTT

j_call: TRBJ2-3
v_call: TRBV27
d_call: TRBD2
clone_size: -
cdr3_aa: CASRQFGLADTQYF
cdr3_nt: TGTGCCAGCAGGCAATTCGGACTAGCTGATACGCAGTATTTT

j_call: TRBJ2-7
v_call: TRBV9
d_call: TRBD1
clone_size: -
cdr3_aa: CASSYGTGESYEQYF
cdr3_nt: TGTGCCAGCAGCTATGGGACAGGCGAATCCTACGAGCAGTACTTC

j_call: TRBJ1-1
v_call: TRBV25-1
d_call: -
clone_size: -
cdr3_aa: CASSDWGGNTEAFF
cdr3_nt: TGTGCCAGCAGTGACTGGGGCGGGAACACTGAAGCTTTCTTT

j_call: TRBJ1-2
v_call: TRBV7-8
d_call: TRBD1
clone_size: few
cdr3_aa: CASRAGTAYGYTF
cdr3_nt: TGTGCCAGCAGGGCCGGGACAGCCTATGGCTACACCTTC

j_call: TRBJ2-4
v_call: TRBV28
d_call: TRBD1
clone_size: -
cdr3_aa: CASSPTGVGTKNIQYF
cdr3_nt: TGTGCCAGCAGTCCTACAGGGGTTGGGACCAAAAACATTCAGTACTTC

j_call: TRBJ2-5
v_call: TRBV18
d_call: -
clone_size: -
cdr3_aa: CASSPQGLIETQYF
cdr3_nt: TGTGCCAGCTCACCACAGGGGTTGATAGAGACCCAGTACTTC

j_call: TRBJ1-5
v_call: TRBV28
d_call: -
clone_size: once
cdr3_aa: CAITAGQNSNQPQHF
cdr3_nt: TGTGCCATCACGGCAGGGCAGAATAGCAATCAGCCCCAGCATTTT

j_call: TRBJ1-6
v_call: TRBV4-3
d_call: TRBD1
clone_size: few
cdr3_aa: CASSQVRGQNNSPLHF
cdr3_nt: TGCGCCAGCAGCCAAGTTAGGGGGCAGAATAATTCACCCCTCCACTTT

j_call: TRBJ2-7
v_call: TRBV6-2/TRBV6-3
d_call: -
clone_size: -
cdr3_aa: CASSYSKWDVLGAHEQYF
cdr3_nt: TGTGCCAGCAGTTACTCGAAATGGGATGTGCTTGGGGCCCACGAGCAGTACTTC

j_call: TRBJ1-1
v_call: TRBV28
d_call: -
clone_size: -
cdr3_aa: CASSPGYTEAFF
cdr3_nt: TGTGCCAGCAGTCCAGGGTACACTGAAGCTTTCTTT

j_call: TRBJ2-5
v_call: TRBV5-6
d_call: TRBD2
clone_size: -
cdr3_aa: CASRLAGTSEQETQYF
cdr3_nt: TGTGCCAGCAGGCTTGCCGGGACTAGCGAACAAGAGACCCAGTACTTC

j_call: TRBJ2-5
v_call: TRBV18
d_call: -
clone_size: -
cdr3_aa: CASSPRQQETQYF
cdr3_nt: TGTGCCAGCTCACCACGACAACAAGAGACCCAGTACTTC

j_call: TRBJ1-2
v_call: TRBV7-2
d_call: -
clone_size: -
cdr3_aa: CASSAGGTRSGGYTF
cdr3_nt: TGTGCCAGCAGCGCCGGTGGGACACGGTCCGGGGGCTACACCTTC

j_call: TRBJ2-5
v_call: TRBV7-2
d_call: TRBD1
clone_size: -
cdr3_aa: CASSLFATGGRETQYF
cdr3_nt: TGTGCCAGCAGCTTATTTGCGACAGGGGGCCGGGAGACCCAGTACTTC

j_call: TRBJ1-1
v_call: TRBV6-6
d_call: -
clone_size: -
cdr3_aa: CASVPTRNTEAFF
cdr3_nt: TGTGCCAGCGTACCGACTAGGAACACTGAAGCTTTCTTT

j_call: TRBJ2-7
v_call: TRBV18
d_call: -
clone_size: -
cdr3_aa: CASSPGSYEQYF
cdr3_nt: TGTGCCAGCTCACCCGGGTCTTACGAGCAGTACTTC

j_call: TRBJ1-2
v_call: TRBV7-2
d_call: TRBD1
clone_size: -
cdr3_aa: CASSSGGDRVVKGYTF
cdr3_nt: TGTGCCAGCAGCTCAGGTGGTGACAGGGTGGTGAAGGGCTACACCTTC

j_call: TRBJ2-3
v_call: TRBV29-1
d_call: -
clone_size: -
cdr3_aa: CSVGSRDSSLADTQYF
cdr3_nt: TGCAGCGTTGGGTCCAGGGACTCCTCCCTGGCAGATACGCAGTATTTT

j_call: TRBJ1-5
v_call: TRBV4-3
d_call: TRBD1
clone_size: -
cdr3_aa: CASSQRTGSVQPQHF
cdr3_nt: TGCGCCAGCAGCCAAAGGACAGGGTCAGTTCAGCCCCAGCATTTT

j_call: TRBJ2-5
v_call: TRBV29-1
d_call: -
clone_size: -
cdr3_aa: CSVEDIKEEETQYF
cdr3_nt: TGCAGCGTTGAAGATATTAAGGAGGAGGAGACCCAGTACTTC

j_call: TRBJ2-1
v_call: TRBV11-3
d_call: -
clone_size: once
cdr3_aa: CASSGEVYNEQFF
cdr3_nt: TGTGCCAGCAGCGGAGAGGTGTACAATGAGCAGTTCTTC

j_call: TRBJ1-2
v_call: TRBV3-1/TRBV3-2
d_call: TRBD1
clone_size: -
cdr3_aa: CASSLNRGDGYTF
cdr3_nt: TGTGCCAGCAGCCTTAACAGGGGGGATGGCTACACCTTC

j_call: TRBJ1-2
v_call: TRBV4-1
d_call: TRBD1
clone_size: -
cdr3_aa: CASSQGRGQGVRGYGYTF
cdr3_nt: TGCGCCAGCAGCCAAGGGAGGGGACAGGGGGTAAGAGGATATGGCTACACCTTC

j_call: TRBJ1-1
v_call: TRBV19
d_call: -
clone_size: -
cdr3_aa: CASSVQGGTEAFF
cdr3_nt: TGTGCCAGTAGTGTACAGGGAGGGACTGAAGCTTTCTTT

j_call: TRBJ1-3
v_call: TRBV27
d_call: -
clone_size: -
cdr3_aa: CASSPSGWAGRENTIYF
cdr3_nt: TGTGCCAGCAGTCCTAGTGGGTGGGCAGGGCGGGAAAACACCATATATTTT

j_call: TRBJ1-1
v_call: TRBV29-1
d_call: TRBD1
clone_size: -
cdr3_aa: CSGGDRGRDTEAFF
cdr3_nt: TGCAGCGGAGGGGACAGGGGGCGTGACACTGAAGCTTTCTTT

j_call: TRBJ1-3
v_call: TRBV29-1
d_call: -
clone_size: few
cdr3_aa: CSVEERLSSSGNTIYF
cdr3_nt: TGCAGCGTTGAAGAGAGACTCTCCAGCTCTGGAAACACCATATATTTT

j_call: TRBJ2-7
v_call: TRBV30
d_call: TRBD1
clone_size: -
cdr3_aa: CAWSLRGQFYEQYF
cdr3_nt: TGTGCCTGGTCTCTTAGGGGACAGTTCTACGAGCAGTACTTC

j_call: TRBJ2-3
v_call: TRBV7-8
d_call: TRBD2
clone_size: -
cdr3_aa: CASSLRPGTMAADTQYF
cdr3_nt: TGTGCCAGCAGCCTCCGGCCTGGGACTATGGCTGCAGATACGCAGTATTTT

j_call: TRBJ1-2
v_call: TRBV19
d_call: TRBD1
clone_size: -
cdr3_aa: CATQGSGGLKLDGYTF
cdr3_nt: TGTGCCACCCAAGGTTCAGGGGGCTTGAAGCTCGATGGCTACACCTTC

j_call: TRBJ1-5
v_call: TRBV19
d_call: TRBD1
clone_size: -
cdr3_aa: CASDPGQARGNQPQHF
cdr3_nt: TGTGCCAGTGACCCGGGACAGGCGCGGGGTAATCAGCCCCAGCATTTT

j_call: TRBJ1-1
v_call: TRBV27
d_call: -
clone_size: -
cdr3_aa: CASSPPPRELNTEAFF
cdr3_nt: TGTGCCAGCAGCCCCCCCCCAAGAGAACTGAACACTGAAGCTTTCTTT

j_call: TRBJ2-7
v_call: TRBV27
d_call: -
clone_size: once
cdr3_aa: CASSPGRSYEQYF
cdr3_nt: TGTGCCAGCTCCCCGGGTAGGTCCTACGAGCAGTACTTC

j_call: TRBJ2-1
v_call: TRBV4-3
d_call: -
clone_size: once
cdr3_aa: CASSQDRGAYNEQFF
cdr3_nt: TGCGCCAGCAGCCAAGACAGGGGAGCCTACAATGAGCAGTTCTTC